The entry that follows covers one TCR beta chain sequence. Single viable CD3+CD4+CD8-CD45RO+ cells were sorted as the memory CD4+ T cells. CMV serostatus came from serum IgG against pp150, pp28, p38, p52. The sample belongs to a study of memory CD4+ T cells and cytomegalovirus serostatus. Data came from immunoSEQ multiplex PCR; TCRdb stores just in-frame clones and leaves some out. The sample holds around 49,000 clones; roughly 80% are singletons and the top ten take 0.65% to 0.7%. Germline V lookup: CDR1 MNHNS, CDR2 SASEGT. With 5 bases removed from V and 2 bases from J, the gap between germline ends came to 12 bases. The CDR3 sequence is 15 residues long.

The chain couples TRBV6-1 to TRBJ2-2; weak D call: TRBD1 (6 bases). The sequence derives from an adult in good health and CMV-seronegative. The sample consisted of memory CD4+ T cells from blood. The CDR3 nucleotides read TGTGCCAGCAGTTTACACAGGGTAAACACCGGGGAGCTGTTTTTT. It is translated as CASSLHRVNTGELFF.